This T cell receptor (beta chain) derives from a study of post-analysis software for immune sequencing data. Study findings and constraints: TRBV segments more frequent in patients than in controls numbered five and included TRBV5-6, TRBV5-1 and TRBV20-1.

cDNA libraries for TCR beta contained unique molecular identifiers. TCRdb called the PCR reads again in MiXCR, with one record for every CDR3 protein. The sample records over 700,000 distinct CDR3 sequences, 30% being singletons. Trimming took off 0 bases at V and 4 bases at J, with 8 bases between the two ends. The CDR3 is made up of 14 amino acids. Germline V gene data show CDR1 as ENHRY and CDR2 as SYGVKD. Points on this clonotype: Its antigen is unidentified.

The sample comprised blood. The chain combines TRBV10-3 with TRBJ2-3; D gene uncertain. This receptor was identified in a girl between 5 and 17 years old with multiple sclerosis. This chain's CDR3 is CAISESRQADTQYF. CDR3 nucleotides: TGTGCCATCAGTGAGTCCCGACAAGCAGATACGCAGTATTTT.